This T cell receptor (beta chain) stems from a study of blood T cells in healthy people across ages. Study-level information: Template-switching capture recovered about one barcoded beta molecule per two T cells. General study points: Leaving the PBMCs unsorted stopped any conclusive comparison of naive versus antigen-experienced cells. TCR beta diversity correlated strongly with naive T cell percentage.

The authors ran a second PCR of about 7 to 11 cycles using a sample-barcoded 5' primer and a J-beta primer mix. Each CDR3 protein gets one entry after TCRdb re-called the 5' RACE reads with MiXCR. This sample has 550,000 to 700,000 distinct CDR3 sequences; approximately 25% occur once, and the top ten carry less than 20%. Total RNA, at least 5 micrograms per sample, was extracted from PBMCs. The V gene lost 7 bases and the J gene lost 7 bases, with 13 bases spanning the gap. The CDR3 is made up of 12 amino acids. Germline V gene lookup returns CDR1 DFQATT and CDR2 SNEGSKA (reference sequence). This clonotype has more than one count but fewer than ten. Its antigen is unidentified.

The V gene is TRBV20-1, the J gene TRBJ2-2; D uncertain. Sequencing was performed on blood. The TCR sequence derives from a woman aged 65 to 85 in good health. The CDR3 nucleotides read TGCAGTGGTGGGTTTCCCGACGGGGAGCTGTTTTTT. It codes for CSGGFPDGELFF.